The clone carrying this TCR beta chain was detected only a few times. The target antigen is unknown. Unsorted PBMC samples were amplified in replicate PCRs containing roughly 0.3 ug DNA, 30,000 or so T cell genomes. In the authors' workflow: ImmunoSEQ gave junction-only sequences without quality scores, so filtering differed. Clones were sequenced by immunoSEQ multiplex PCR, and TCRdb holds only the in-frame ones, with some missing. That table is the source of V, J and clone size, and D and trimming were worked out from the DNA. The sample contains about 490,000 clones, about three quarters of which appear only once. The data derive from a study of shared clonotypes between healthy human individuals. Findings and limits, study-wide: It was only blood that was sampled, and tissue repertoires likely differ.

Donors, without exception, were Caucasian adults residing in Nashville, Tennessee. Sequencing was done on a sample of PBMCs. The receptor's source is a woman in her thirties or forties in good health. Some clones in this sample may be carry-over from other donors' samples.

CDR3 residues: CASRGTSGKQNIQYF. The DNA for the CDR3 is TGTGCCAGCAGGGGGACTAGCGGCAAACAAAACATTCAGTACTTC. The rearrangement uses TRBV6-1 and TRBJ2-4; 11 bases are shared with TRBD2. This CDR3 has 15 amino acids. Losses at the gene ends were 6 bases for V and 5 bases for J; bases not matched to a gene: 6. From germline, CDR1 is MNHNS and CDR2 SASEGT.